This T cell receptor (beta chain) was identified in a study of blood T cells in healthy people across ages. Overall study context: Template switching caught about one barcoded beta molecule for each two T cells.

Isolation of PBMCs gave at least 7 million cells per sample. Only a few counts were recorded for this clonotype. Sample-barcoded 5' priming and a J-beta primer mix drove a second PCR of about 6 to 11 cycles. TCRdb independently ran MiXCR on the 5' RACE reads; one entry per CDR3 protein. The sample lists some 320,000 distinct CDR3 sequences, 27% seen once, with around 29% in the top ten. The CDR3 has 16 residues. Germline V gene sequence: CDR1 LGHNA, CDR2 YSLEER. V was cut by 0 bases and J by 2 bases, with 13 bases left in between. The clonotype originates from a woman in her 70s in good health. The specimen sequenced was blood. This chain joins TRBV4-3 and TRBJ1-2, with D possibly TRBD1 on 5 matching bases. This chain's CDR3 is CASSQDRGLLNYGYTF. CDR3 sequence (DNA): TGCGCCAGCAGCCAAGATAGGGGACTCTTGAACTATGGCTACACCTTC.